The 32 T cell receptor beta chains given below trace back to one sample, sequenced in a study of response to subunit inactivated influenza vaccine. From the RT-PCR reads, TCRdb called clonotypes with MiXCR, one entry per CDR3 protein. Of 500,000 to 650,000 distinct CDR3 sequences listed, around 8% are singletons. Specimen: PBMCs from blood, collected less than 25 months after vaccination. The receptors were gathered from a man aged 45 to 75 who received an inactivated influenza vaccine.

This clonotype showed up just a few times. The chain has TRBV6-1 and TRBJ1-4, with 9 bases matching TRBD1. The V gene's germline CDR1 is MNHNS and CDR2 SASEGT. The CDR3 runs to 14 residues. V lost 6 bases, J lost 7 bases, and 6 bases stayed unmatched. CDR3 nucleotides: TGTGCCAGCAGGAAGGGACAGGGCGCTGAAAAACTGTTTTTT. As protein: CASRKGQGAEKLFF.

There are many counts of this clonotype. CDR3 sequence reads: CAIRATGGTEAFF. DNA of the CDR3: TGTGCCATCAGGGCCACAGGGGGCACTGAAGCTTTCTTT. The rearrangement links TRBV10-3 to TRBJ1-1; 8 positions agree with TRBD1. This CDR3 spans 13 amino acids. CDR1 and CDR2 (germline): ENHRY, SYGVKD. The V gene end was trimmed by 6 bases and the J gene end by 4 bases; junction bases not matched to a gene: 4.

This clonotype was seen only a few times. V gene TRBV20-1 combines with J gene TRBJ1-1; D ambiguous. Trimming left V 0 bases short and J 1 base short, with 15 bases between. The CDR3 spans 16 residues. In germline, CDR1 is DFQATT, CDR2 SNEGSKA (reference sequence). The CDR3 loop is CSARDRGRQANTEAFF. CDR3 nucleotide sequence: TGCAGTGCTAGAGATCGAGGCAGGCAGGCGAACACTGAAGCTTTCTTT.

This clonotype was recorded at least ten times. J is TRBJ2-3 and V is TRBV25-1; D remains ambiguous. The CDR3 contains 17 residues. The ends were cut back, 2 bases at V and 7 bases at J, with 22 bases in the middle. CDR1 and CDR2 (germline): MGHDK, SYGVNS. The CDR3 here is CASSEPTAALPSNTQYF. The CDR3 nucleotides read TGTGCCAGCAGTGAACCTACAGCAGCCCTGCCGAGCAATACGCAGTATTTT.

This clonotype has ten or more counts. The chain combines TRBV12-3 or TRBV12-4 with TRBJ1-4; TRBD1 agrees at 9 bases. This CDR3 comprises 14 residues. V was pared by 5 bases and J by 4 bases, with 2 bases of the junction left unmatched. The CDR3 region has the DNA TGTGCCAGCAGTAAGACAGGGGGTAATGAAAAACTGTTTTTT. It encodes CASSKTGGNEKLFF.

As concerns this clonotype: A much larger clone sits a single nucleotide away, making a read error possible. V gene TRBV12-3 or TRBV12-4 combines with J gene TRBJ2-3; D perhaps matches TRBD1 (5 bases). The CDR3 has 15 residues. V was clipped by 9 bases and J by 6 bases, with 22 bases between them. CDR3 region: CARSPAGIAGDTQYF. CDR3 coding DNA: TGTGCCAGGAGCCCCGCTGGGATAGCAGGGGATACGCAGTATTTT.

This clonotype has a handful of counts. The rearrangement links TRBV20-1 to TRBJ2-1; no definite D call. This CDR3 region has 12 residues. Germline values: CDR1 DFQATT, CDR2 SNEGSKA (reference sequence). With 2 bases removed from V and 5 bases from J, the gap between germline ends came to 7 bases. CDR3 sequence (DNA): TGCAGTGCTAGAACGTGGAACAATGAGCAGTTCTTC. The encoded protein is CSARTWNNEQFF.

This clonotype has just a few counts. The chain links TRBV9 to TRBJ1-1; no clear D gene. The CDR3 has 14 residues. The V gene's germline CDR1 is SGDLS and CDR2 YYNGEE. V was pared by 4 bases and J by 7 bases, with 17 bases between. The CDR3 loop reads CASSPRGSRSEAFF. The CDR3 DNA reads TGTGCCAGCAGCCCAAGAGGCTCGAGGAGTGAAGCTTTCTTT.

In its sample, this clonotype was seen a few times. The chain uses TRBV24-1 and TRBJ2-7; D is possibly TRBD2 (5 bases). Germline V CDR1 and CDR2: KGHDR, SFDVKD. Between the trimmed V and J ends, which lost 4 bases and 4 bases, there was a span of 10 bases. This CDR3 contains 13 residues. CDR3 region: CATSDPPGYEQYF. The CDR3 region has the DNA TGTGCCACCAGTGACCCCCCGGGGTACGAGCAGTACTTC.

This CDR3 is CAISVEYEQYF. In nucleotides, the CDR3 is TGTGCCATCAGTGTAGAATACGAGCAGTACTTC. The V call is TRBV10-3, the J call TRBJ2-7; D unclear. This CDR3 is built from 11 residues. Germline-derived CDR1 and CDR2 are ENHRY and SYGVKD. V gave up 4 bases and J gave up 4 bases, with 5 bases separating them.

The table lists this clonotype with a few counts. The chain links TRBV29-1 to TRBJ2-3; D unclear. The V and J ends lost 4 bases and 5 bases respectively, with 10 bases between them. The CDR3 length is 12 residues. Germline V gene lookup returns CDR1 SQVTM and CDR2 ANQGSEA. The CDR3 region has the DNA TGCAGCGTTGGGGCCTACAGAGATACGCAGTATTTT. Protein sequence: CSVGAYRDTQYF.

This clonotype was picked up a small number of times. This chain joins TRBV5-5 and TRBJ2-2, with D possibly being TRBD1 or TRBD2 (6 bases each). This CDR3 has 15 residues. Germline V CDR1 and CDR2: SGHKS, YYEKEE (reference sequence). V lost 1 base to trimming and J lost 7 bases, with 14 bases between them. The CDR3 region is CASSLFGGQGGELFF. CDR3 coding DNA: TGTGCCAGCAGCTTGTTTGGGGGGCAGGGCGGGGAGCTGTTTTTT.

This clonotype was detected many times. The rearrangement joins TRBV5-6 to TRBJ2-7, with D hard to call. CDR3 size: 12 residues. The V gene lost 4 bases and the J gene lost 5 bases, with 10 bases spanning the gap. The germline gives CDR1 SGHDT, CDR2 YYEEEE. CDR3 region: CASSGGVNEQYF. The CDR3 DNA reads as TGTGCCAGCAGCGGTGGGGTAAACGAGCAGTACTTC.

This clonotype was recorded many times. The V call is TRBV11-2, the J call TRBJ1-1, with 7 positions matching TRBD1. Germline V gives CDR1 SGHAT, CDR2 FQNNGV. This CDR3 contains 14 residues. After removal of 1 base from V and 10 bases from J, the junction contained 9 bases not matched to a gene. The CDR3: CASSLGGTASRAFF. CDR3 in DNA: TGTGCCAGCAGCTTAGGGGGGACAGCCAGTAGAGCTTTCTTT.

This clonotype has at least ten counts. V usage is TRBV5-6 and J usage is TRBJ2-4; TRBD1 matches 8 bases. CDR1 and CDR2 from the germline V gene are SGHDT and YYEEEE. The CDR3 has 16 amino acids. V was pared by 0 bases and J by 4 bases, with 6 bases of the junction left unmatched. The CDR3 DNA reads TGTGCCAGCAGCTTGGTTTCAGGGGGCTTGAAAAACATTCAGTACTTC. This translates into CASSLVSGGLKNIQYF. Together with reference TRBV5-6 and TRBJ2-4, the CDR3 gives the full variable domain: DAGVTQSPTHLIKTRGQQVTLRCSPKSGHDTVSWYQQALGQGPQFIFQYYEEEERQRGNFPDRFSGHQFPNYSSELNVNALLLGDSALYLCASSLVSGGLKNIQYFGAGTRLSVL.

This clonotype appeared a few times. Here the CDR3 reads CASSYSWRGKAFF. CDR3 DNA: TGTGCCAGCAGTTATTCCTGGAGAGGTAAAGCTTTCTTT. The chain has TRBV6-2 or TRBV6-3 and TRBJ1-1, with D uncertain. V shed 3 bases and J shed 9 bases, with 14 bases lying between them. Germline V lookup: CDR1 MNHEY, CDR2 SVGEGT. This CDR3 contains 13 residues.

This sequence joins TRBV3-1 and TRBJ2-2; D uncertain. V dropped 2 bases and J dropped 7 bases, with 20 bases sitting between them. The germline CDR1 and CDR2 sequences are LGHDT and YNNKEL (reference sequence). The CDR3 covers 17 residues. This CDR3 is CASSQPRTDPEIGELFF. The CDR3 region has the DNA TGTGCCAGCAGCCAACCAAGGACGGACCCAGAGATCGGGGAGCTGTTTTTT.

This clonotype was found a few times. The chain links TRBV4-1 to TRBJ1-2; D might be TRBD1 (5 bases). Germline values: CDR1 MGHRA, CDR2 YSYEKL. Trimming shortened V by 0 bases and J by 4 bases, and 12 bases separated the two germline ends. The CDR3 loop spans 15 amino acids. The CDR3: CASSQERGGVYGYTF. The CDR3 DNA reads TGCGCCAGCAGCCAAGAAAGAGGAGGGGTCTATGGCTACACCTTC.

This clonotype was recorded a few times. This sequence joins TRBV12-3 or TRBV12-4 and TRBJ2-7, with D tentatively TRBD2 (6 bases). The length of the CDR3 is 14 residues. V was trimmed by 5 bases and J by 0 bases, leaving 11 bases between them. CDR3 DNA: TGTGCCAGCAGTACCCAGCGGGCCTCCTACGAGCAGTACTTC. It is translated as CASSTQRASYEQYF.

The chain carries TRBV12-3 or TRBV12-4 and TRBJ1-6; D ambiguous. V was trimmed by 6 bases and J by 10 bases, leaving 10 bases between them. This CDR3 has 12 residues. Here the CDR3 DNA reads TGTGCCAGCAGGGAGGAAGGGTCACCCCTCCACTTT. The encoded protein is CASREEGSPLHF.

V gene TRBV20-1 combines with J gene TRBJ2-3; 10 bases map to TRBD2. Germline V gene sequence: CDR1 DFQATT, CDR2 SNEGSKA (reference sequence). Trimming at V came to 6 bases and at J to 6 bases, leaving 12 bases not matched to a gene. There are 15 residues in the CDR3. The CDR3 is CSAMDTSGVFDTQYF. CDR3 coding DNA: TGCAGTGCCATGGACACTAGCGGGGTTTTCGATACGCAGTATTTT.

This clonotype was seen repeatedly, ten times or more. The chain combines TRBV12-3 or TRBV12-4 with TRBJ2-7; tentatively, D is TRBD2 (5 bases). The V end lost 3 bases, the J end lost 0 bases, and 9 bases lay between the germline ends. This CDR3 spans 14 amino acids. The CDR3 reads CASSFVGSSYEQYF. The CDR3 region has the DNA TGTGCCAGCAGTTTTGTAGGGAGCTCCTACGAGCAGTACTTC.

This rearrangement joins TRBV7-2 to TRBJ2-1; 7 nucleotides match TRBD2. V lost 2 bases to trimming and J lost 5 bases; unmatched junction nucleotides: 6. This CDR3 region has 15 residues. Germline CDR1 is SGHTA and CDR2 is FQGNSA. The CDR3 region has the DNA TGTGCCAGCAGCTTATTGGCGGGGGAGAACAATGAGCAGTTCTTC. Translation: CASSLLAGENNEQFF.

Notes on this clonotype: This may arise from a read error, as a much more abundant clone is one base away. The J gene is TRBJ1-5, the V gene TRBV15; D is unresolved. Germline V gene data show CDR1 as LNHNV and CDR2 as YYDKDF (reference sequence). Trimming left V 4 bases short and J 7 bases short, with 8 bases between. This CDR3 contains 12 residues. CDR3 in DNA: TGTGCCACCAGCAAGGAGAAACAGCCCCAGCATTTT. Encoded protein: CATSKEKQPQHF. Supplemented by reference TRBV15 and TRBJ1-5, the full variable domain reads DAMVIQNPRYQVTQFGKPVTLSCSQTLNHNVMYWYQQKSSQAPKLLFHYYDKDFNNEADTPDNFQSRRPNTSFCFLDIRSPGLGDTAMYLCATSKEKQPQHFGDGTRLSIL.

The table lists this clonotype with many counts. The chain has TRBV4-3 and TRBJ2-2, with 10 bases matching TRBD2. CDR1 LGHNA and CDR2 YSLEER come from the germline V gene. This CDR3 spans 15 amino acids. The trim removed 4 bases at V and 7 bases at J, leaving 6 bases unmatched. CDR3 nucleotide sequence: TGCGCCAGCAGCCTAAGCGGGGGGGCCTTCGGGGAGCTGTTTTTT. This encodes CASSLSGGAFGELFF.

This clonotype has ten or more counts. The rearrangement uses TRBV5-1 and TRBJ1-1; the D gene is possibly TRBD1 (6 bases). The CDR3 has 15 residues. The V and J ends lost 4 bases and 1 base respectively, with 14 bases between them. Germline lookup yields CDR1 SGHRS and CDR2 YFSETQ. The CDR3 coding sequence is TGCGCCAGCAGCAAACAGGGAAGGTCGAACACTGAAGCTTTCTTT. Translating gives CASSKQGRSNTEAFF.

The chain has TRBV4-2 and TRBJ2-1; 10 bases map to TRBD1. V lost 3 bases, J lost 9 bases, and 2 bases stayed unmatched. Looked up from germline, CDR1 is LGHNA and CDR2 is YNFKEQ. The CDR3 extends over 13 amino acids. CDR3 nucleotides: TGTGCCAGCAGCCATGGACAGGGGGGTGAGCAGTTCTTC. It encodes CASSHGQGGEQFF.

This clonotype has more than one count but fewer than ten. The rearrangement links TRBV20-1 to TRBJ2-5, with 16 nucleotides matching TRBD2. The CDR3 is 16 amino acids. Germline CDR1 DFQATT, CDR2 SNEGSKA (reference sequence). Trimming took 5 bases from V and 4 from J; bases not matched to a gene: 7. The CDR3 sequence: CSAVGTSGRAGETQYF. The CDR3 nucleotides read TGCAGTGCTGTCGGGACTAGCGGGAGGGCCGGAGAGACCCAGTACTTC.

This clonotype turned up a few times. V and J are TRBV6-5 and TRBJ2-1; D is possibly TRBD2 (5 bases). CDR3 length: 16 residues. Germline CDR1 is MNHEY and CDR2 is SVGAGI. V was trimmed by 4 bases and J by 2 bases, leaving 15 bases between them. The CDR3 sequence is CASSFSGGPTYNEQFF. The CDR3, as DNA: TGTGCCAGCAGTTTCTCGGGCGGGCCTACCTACAATGAGCAGTTCTTC.

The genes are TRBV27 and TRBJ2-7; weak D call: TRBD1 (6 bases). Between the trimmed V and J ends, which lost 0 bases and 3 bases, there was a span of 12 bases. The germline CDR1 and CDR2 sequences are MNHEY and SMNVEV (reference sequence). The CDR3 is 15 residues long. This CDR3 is CASSLSGGHFYEQYF. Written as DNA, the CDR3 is TGTGCCAGCAGTTTATCAGGGGGACACTTCTACGAGCAGTACTTC.

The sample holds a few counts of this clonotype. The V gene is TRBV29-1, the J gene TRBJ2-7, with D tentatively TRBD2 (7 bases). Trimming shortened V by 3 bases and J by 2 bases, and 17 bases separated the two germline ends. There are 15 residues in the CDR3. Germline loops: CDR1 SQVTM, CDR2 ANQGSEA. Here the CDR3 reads CSVEIGGRAPYEQYF. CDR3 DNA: TGCAGCGTTGAGATAGGGGGGAGGGCCCCCTACGAGCAGTACTTC.

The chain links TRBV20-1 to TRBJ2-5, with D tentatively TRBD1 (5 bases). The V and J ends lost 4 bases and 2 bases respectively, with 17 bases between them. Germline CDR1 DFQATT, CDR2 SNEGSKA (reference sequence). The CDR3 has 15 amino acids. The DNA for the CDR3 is TGCAGTGCTAATCGACAGCGCAACCCTCAAGAGACCCAGTACTTC. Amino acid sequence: CSANRQRNPQETQYF.